The rows below give T cell receptor beta chains drawn from one sample of a study of T cell changes during pregnancy in multiple sclerosis. Clones were read by immunoSEQ multiplex PCR, and TCRdb kept only the in-frame ones, dropping some. The sample lists more than 45,000 clones, 88% occurring once. This specimen consisted of CD4+ T cells from peripheral blood mononuclear cells, obtained in the second trimester of pregnancy. Receptors were obtained from a female donor with multiple sclerosis, enrolled in a pregnancy study. Each CDR3 is given with its conserved first and last residue. The D gene is left open where the match is weak. Clone size appears in some rows only: once, few, many, or a class for an expanded clone.

clone size: NA
D gene: TRBD1
J gene: TRBJ2-4
V gene: TRBV29-1
CDR3 DNA: TGCAGCGTCGGGGACAGCCAAAACATTCAGTACTTC
CDR3 protein: CSVGDSQNIQYF

clone size: NA
D gene: TRBD2
J gene: TRBJ2-5
V gene: TRBV2
CDR3 DNA: TGTGCCAGCAGGGCTAGACTAGCGGGCTACCAAGAGACCCAGTACTTC
CDR3 protein: CASRARLAGYQETQYF

clone size: NA
D gene: TRBD1
J gene: TRBJ1-1
V gene: TRBV18
CDR3 DNA: TGTGCCAGCTTAGCGCGGGACAGAGACACTGAAGCTTTCTTT
CDR3 protein: CASLARDRDTEAFF

clone size: NA
D gene: TRBD1
J gene: TRBJ1-4
V gene: TRBV18
CDR3 DNA: TGTGCCAGCTCACCGGACAGGGATGAAAAACTGTTTTTT
CDR3 protein: CASSPDRDEKLFF

clone size: NA
D gene: NA
J gene: TRBJ1-1
V gene: TRBV6-5
CDR3 DNA: TGTGCCAGCAGTACGGGCGGGCTTGGCACTGAAGCTTTCTTT
CDR3 protein: CASSTGGLGTEAFF

clone size: NA
D gene: NA
J gene: TRBJ2-1
V gene: TRBV4-1
CDR3 DNA: TGCGCCAGCAGCCCAGGACTACGGCAGTTCTTC
CDR3 protein: CASSPGLRQFF

clone size: NA
D gene: NA
J gene: TRBJ2-4
V gene: TRBV7-9
CDR3 DNA: TGTGCCAGCAGCTTAGACTCACAGTCGCAGTACTTC
CDR3 protein: CASSLDSQSQYF

clone size: NA
D gene: NA
J gene: TRBJ2-6
V gene: TRBV6-5
CDR3 DNA: TGTGCCAGCAGTTACGGAGCCCTGGGGGCCGTCCTGACTTTC
CDR3 protein: CASSYGALGAVLTF

clone size: NA
D gene: NA
J gene: TRBJ2-5
V gene: TRBV7-9
CDR3 DNA: TGTGCCAGCAGCTTAGGACTAGACCAAGAGACCCAGTACTTC
CDR3 protein: CASSLGLDQETQYF

clone size: NA
D gene: NA
J gene: TRBJ2-5
V gene: TRBV7-9
CDR3 DNA: TGTGCCAGCAGCTTAGCCGGGACTTGGGAGACCCAGTACTTC
CDR3 protein: CASSLAGTWETQYF

clone size: NA
D gene: NA
J gene: TRBJ1-2
V gene: TRBV7-6
CDR3 DNA: TGTGCCAGCAGCCGGGACACCTACTATGGCTACACCTTC
CDR3 protein: CASSRDTYYGYTF

clone size: NA
D gene: NA
J gene: TRBJ2-3
V gene: TRBV6-5
CDR3 DNA: TGTGCCAGCAGTTACTCGGGCGGGCCCACAGATACGCAGTATTTT
CDR3 protein: CASSYSGGPTDTQYF

clone size: NA
D gene: TRBD1
J gene: TRBJ2-2
V gene: TRBV6-1
CDR3 DNA: TGTGCCAGCAGTCCGCGGACAGGGACCACCGGGGAGCTGTTTTTT
CDR3 protein: CASSPRTGTTGELFF

clone size: few
D gene: NA
J gene: TRBJ1-3
V gene: TRBV6-5
CDR3 DNA: TGTGCCAGCAGTTACTCTATTGTGGGAAACACCATATATTTT
CDR3 protein: CASSYSIVGNTIYF

clone size: NA
D gene: TRBD2
J gene: TRBJ2-1
V gene: TRBV2
CDR3 DNA: TGTGCCAGCAAACTACTAGCGGGAGTCCATGAGCAGTTCTTC
CDR3 protein: CASKLLAGVHEQFF

clone size: few
D gene: TRBD1
J gene: TRBJ1-2
V gene: TRBV7-9
CDR3 DNA: TGTGCCAGCAGCCCCGCGCACAGGGGGTCGTATGGCTACACCTTC
CDR3 protein: CASSPAHRGSYGYTF

clone size: NA
D gene: NA
J gene: TRBJ1-2
V gene: TRBV19
CDR3 DNA: TGTGCCAGTAGTATGGTCCCTGCAGACTATGGCTACACCTTC
CDR3 protein: CASSMVPADYGYTF

clone size: NA
D gene: TRBD1
J gene: TRBJ1-1
V gene: TRBV6-5
CDR3 DNA: TGTGCCAGCAGTTCCTCGGACAGGGGGTCAGCTGAAGCTTTCTTT
CDR3 protein: CASSSSDRGSAEAFF

clone size: many
D gene: NA
J gene: TRBJ1-2
V gene: TRBV19
CDR3 DNA: TGTGCCAGTAGGGGAAGACAGATAGCTAACTATGGCTACACCTTC
CDR3 protein: CASRGRQIANYGYTF

clone size: NA
D gene: TRBD1
J gene: TRBJ1-3
V gene: TRBV4-1
CDR3 DNA: TGCGCCAGCAGCTCACTTAGGGGGCAAGAAACTGGAAACACCATATATTTT
CDR3 protein: CASSSLRGQETGNTIYF

clone size: NA
D gene: NA
J gene: TRBJ1-2
V gene: TRBV5-6
CDR3 DNA: TGTGCCAGCAGCCAACAGGGTCCTGGCTACACCTTC
CDR3 protein: CASSQQGPGYTF

clone size: NA
D gene: NA
J gene: TRBJ2-3
V gene: TRBV7-6
CDR3 DNA: TGTGCCAGCAGCAAAAGAGGAGATACGCAGTATTTT
CDR3 protein: CASSKRGDTQYF

clone size: NA
D gene: NA
J gene: TRBJ2-2
V gene: TRBV7-2
CDR3 DNA: TGTGCCAGCAGCTCATTTCTGAGGTCGGACACCGGGGAGCTGTTTTTT
CDR3 protein: CASSSFLRSDTGELFF

clone size: NA
D gene: TRBD1
J gene: TRBJ1-2
V gene: TRBV10-1
CDR3 DNA: TGCGCCAGCAGTGACCCGGGGACAGGGTTCTATGGCTACACCTTC
CDR3 protein: CASSDPGTGFYGYTF

clone size: once
D gene: NA
J gene: TRBJ2-7
V gene: TRBV5-1
CDR3 DNA: TGCGCCAGCAGCTCAGGGGGGTCCTCGGTTCCCGAGCAGTACTTC
CDR3 protein: CASSSGGSSVPEQYF

clone size: once
D gene: NA
J gene: TRBJ1-1
V gene: TRBV5-1
CDR3 DNA: TGCGCCAGCAGCTTGGAGCGGGGGACTGAAGCTTTCTTT
CDR3 protein: CASSLERGTEAFF

clone size: NA
D gene: NA
J gene: TRBJ1-2
V gene: TRBV30
CDR3 DNA: TGTGCCTGGAGTGTACGAGACTATCTGGCCCATGGCTACACCTTC
CDR3 protein: CAWSVRDYLAHGYTF

clone size: few
D gene: TRBD1
J gene: TRBJ1-2
V gene: TRBV18
CDR3 DNA: TGTGCCAGCTCACCAGTGACAGGGGGCAACTATGGCTACACCTTC
CDR3 protein: CASSPVTGGNYGYTF

clone size: NA
D gene: TRBD2
J gene: TRBJ2-1
V gene: TRBV11-1
CDR3 DNA: TGTGCCAGCAGCCCCTTAGCGGGAATCGGGGTCGATGAGCAGTTCTTC
CDR3 protein: CASSPLAGIGVDEQFF

clone size: NA
D gene: TRBD1
J gene: TRBJ1-2
V gene: TRBV7-2
CDR3 DNA: TGTGCCAGCAGCTTAGGAGGGGGCAGAGGCTACACCTTC
CDR3 protein: CASSLGGGRGYTF

clone size: NA
D gene: TRBD1
J gene: TRBJ2-5
V gene: TRBV5-1
CDR3 DNA: TGCGCCAGCAGCTTGGGTGGACAGGGGGGAAAGACCCAGTACTTC
CDR3 protein: CASSLGGQGGKTQYF

clone size: NA
D gene: NA
J gene: TRBJ1-5
V gene: TRBV7-9
CDR3 DNA: TGTGCCAGCAGCTTCCAGGGGAGCAATCAGCCCCAGCATTTT
CDR3 protein: CASSFQGSNQPQHF

clone size: NA
D gene: TRBD1
J gene: TRBJ1-1
V gene: TRBV5-1
CDR3 DNA: TGCGCCAGCAGCTTCCTCGGACAGGGGACGAACACTGAAGCTTTCTTT
CDR3 protein: CASSFLGQGTNTEAFF

clone size: many
D gene: NA
J gene: TRBJ2-5
V gene: TRBV18
CDR3 DNA: TGTGCCAGCTCACCGTTCATTCCCCCGGGGCGGGATGCCTTGTCACAAGAGACCCAGTACTTC
CDR3 protein: CASSPFIPPGRDALSQETQYF

clone size: NA
D gene: NA
J gene: TRBJ2-7
V gene: TRBV19
CDR3 DNA: TGTGCCAGTAGTGCCGCCGGAGACCCAACCTACGAGCAGTACTTC
CDR3 protein: CASSAAGDPTYEQYF

clone size: NA
D gene: TRBD1
J gene: TRBJ1-1
V gene: TRBV29-1
CDR3 DNA: TGCAGCGTTGTGTGGCAGGGGGCAACTGAAGCTTTCTTT
CDR3 protein: CSVVWQGATEAFF

clone size: NA
D gene: NA
J gene: TRBJ2-7
V gene: TRBV28
CDR3 DNA: TGTGCCAGCAGTTCCCCGAGCGAGATTAAAGATGAGCAGTACTTC
CDR3 protein: CASSSPSEIKDEQYF